Shown below are 21 T cell receptor beta chains from a single sample sequenced in a study of cytomegalovirus exposure and HLA in healthy donors. Some clones are missing from TCRdb's copy, which holds only in-frame ones; the method was immunoSEQ multiplex PCR. The sample has some 220,000 clones, around nine tenths seen once. Input material: PBMCs. These receptors were obtained from a woman between 18 and 29 years old in good health and CMV-seronegative.

The gene calls are TRBV19 and TRBJ1-6; a weak D match, TRBD1 (5 bases). The CDR3 sequence is 16 residues long. In germline, CDR1 is LNHDA, CDR2 SQIVND (reference sequence). V gave up 3 bases and J gave up 8 bases, with 17 bases separating them. The DNA for the CDR3 is TGTGCCAGTAGTATGGTACCGCGACCCAGGGATTCACCCCTCCACTTT. This translates into CASSMVPRPRDSPLHF. Together with reference TRBV19 and TRBJ1-6, the CDR3 gives the full variable domain: DGGITQSPKYLFRKEGQNVTLSCEQNLNHDAMYWYRQDPGQGLRLIYYSQIVNDFQKGDIAEGYSVSREKKESFPLTVTSAQKNPTAFYLCASSMVPRPRDSPLHFGNGTRLTVT.

The J gene is TRBJ1-2, the V gene TRBV11-2; the D is unclear. The CDR3 runs to 16 residues. V shed 0 bases and J shed 0 bases, with 11 bases lying between them. Germline-derived CDR1 and CDR2 are SGHAT and FQNNGV. The CDR3 DNA is TGTGCCAGCAGCTTAGAGGTTGGCAGGCCTAACTATGGCTACACCTTC. The encoded protein is CASSLEVGRPNYGYTF.

This clone was observed a few times. The V and J genes are TRBV7-2 and TRBJ2-2; 10 positions match TRBD1. V shed 5 bases and J 5 bases; nucleotides not matched to a gene: 2. Germline V gives CDR1 SGHTA, CDR2 FQGNSA. The CDR3 consists of 14 residues. In nucleotides, the CDR3 is TGTGCCAGCAGCCTGGGACAGGGGACCGGGGAGCTGTTTTTT. It specifies CASSLGQGTGELFF.

This chain links TRBV30 with TRBJ1-2; 11 bases map to TRBD1. Germline V gives CDR1 GTSNPN, CDR2 SVGIG (reference sequence). Germline trimming cut 3 bases from V and 5 bases from J; bases unmatched to any gene: 8. The CDR3 is 15 residues long. The CDR3 loop is CAWREGTGGSYGYTF. The CDR3 nucleotides are TGTGCCTGGAGGGAGGGGACAGGGGGAAGTTATGGCTACACCTTC.

This clone has a handful of counts. The V and J genes are TRBV10-1 and TRBJ1-2; perhaps TRBD1 as D (5 bases). The CDR3 contains 13 residues. The V end lost 6 bases, the J end lost 2 bases, and 10 bases lay between the germline ends. Germline assignment: CDR1 WNHNN and CDR2 SYGVQD (reference sequence). The CDR3 loop reads CASSDSPNYGYTF. The CDR3 nucleotides read TGCGCCAGCAGCGACAGCCCCAACTATGGCTACACCTTC.

The chain employs TRBV11-3 and TRBJ2-3; 10 bases map to TRBD2. Germline CDR1 is SGHNT and CDR2 is YENEEA. The CDR3 covers 16 residues. The junction had 3 bases not matched to a gene; V was cut back by 1 base and J by 2 bases. In nucleotides, the CDR3 is TGTGCCAGCAGCTTAGGGACTAGCGGAAACACAGATACGCAGTATTTT. Residues: CASSLGTSGNTDTQYF.

This chain links TRBV7-6 with TRBJ2-1; 7 bases agree with TRBD2. Trimming at V came to 5 bases and at J to 2 bases, leaving 3 bases not matched to a gene. CDR1 and CDR2 (germline): SGHVS, FNYEAQ. This CDR3 comprises 14 residues. The CDR3 bases are TGTGCCAGCAGCACGGGGAGGGCCTACAATGAGCAGTTCTTC. Protein sequence: CASSTGRAYNEQFF.

To note about this clone: The identical CDR3 is also encoded by other nucleotide sequences in the sample. The J gene is TRBJ2-2, the V gene TRBV28, with D possibly TRBD2 on 6 matching bases. Looked up from germline, CDR1 is MDHEN and CDR2 is SYDVKM. The CDR3 covers 15 residues. V lost 2 bases, J lost 2 bases, and 9 bases lay in between. CDR3 sequence (DNA): TGTGCCAGCAGTTTAGGAGGGCTAAACACCGGGGAGCTGTTTTTT. Translating it yields CASSLGGLNTGELFF.

This clone has only one observation. This chain joins TRBV5-1 and TRBJ2-7, with 9 nucleotides matching TRBD1. The CDR3 runs 16 residues. V lost 6 bases and J lost 6; bases outside the gene matches: 16. Germline loops: CDR1 SGHRS, CDR2 YFSETQ. The CDR3 protein is CASTFSKGTGTAEQYF. In DNA, the CDR3 is TGCGCCAGCACCTTTTCGAAAGGGACAGGGACGGCCGAGCAGTACTTC.

V gene TRBV4-2 combines with J gene TRBJ1-2; maybe TRBD1 (5 bases). The CDR3 is made up of 13 amino acids. Germline CDR1 LGHNA, CDR2 YNFKEQ. V gave up 0 bases and J gave up 8 bases, with 10 bases separating them. CDR3 in DNA: TGTGCCAGCAGCCAAGACAGGGCGGGGGGCTACACCTTC. Translation: CASSQDRAGGYTF.

V usage is TRBV18 and J usage is TRBJ1-2; 7 positions match TRBD1. Looked up from germline, CDR1 is KGHSH and CDR2 is LQKENI. V lost 4 bases to trimming and J lost 8 bases; unmatched junction nucleotides: 4. The CDR3 consists of 12 residues. The DNA for the CDR3 is TGTGCCAGCTCACTCGACAGGGAGGGCTACACCTTC. Its protein is CASSLDREGYTF.

This rearrangement joins TRBV5-4 to TRBJ1-4, with D tentatively TRBD1 (5 bases). Between the trimmed V and J ends, which lost 0 bases and 7 bases, there was a span of 16 bases. The CDR3 is made up of 16 amino acids. The V gene's germline CDR1 is SGHNT and CDR2 YYREEE (reference sequence). The CDR3 bases are TGTGCCAGCAGCTTGGTAACAACAGAAGGGGCTGAAAAACTGTTTTTT. The encoded protein is CASSLVTTEGAEKLFF.

This clone came up a few times. The chain couples TRBV6-1 to TRBJ1-2; TRBD1 aligns across 7 bases. This CDR3 has 14 amino acids. V trimming: 2 bases; J trimming: 4 bases; junction bases outside the gene matches: 4. Germline lookup yields CDR1 MNHNS and CDR2 SASEGT. The CDR3 loop reads CASSEPGTAYGYTF. The CDR3 DNA is TGTGCCAGCAGTGAACCCGGGACAGCCTATGGCTACACCTTC.

The chain is built from TRBV4-1 and TRBJ2-5; 9 bases agree with TRBD1. The V gene end was trimmed by 1 base and the J gene end by 6 bases; junction bases not matched to a gene: 9. Germline V CDR1 and CDR2: MGHRA, YSYEKL. This CDR3 is built from 16 residues. The CDR3 sequence is CASSQVGTGSGKTQYF. CDR3 sequence (DNA): TGCGCCAGCAGCCAAGTGGGGACAGGGAGCGGAAAGACCCAGTACTTC.

This clone has a single count. The CDR3 DNA sequence: TGTGCCAGCAGCGTCGAGACTAGCGGGGGGGAGACCCAGTACTTC. This codes for CASSVETSGGETQYF. The J gene is TRBJ2-5, the V gene TRBV9; the match to TRBD2 covers 13 bases. J gave up 5 bases and V 2 bases, and 3 bases lay outside the gene matches. The CDR3 length is 15 residues. Germline values: CDR1 SGDLS, CDR2 YYNGEE.

This clone has more than one count but fewer than ten. The rearrangement links TRBV5-4 to TRBJ1-2; D is unclear. Germline assignment: CDR1 SGHNT and CDR2 YYREEE (reference sequence). This CDR3 has 13 residues. The V gene lost 5 bases and the J gene lost 7 bases, with 15 bases spanning the gap. The CDR3 reads CASRSGRGSGYTF. In nucleotides, the CDR3 is TGTGCCAGCAGATCGGGCAGAGGGAGTGGCTACACCTTC.

This clone came up once. The chain links TRBV11-2 to TRBJ1-3; D is unclear. Trimming took off 1 base at V and 3 bases at J, with 7 bases between the two ends. There are 14 residues in the CDR3. The germline V gene has CDR1 SGHAT and CDR2 FQNNGV. CDR3 nucleotides: TGTGCCAGCAGCTTAGTGCGGGTTGGAAACACCATATATTTT. Its protein product is CASSLVRVGNTIYF.

V usage is TRBV6-1 and J usage is TRBJ1-5; the D gene is possibly TRBD1 (5 bases). Trimming left V 4 bases short and J 8 bases short, with 6 bases between. The CDR3 runs 11 residues. The V gene's germline CDR1 is MNHNS and CDR2 SASEGT. This CDR3 is CASSVQEPQHF. The CDR3 DNA follows: TGTGCCAGCAGTGTACAGGAGCCCCAGCATTTT.

The chain joins TRBV9 to TRBJ2-7, with TRBD2 identical over 12 bases. CDR1 and CDR2 from the germline V gene are SGDLS and YYNGEE. V was clipped by 5 bases and J by 4 bases; unmatched bases: 4. The CDR3 consists of 14 residues. This CDR3 is CASSRLAGAYEQYF. The DNA for the CDR3 is TGTGCCAGCAGTAGACTAGCGGGAGCGTACGAGCAGTACTTC.

V and J are TRBV11-2 and TRBJ1-5, with 7 positions matching TRBD1. Germline CDR1 is SGHAT and CDR2 is FQNNGV. V dropped 0 bases and J dropped 3; count of bases not matched to a gene: 2. CDR3 length equals 15 residues. The CDR3, as DNA: TGTGCCAGCAGCTTAGATGGGACAGACAATCAGCCCCAGCATTTT. This translates into CASSLDGTDNQPQHF.

The chain couples TRBV27 to TRBJ1-4; 10 bases align to TRBD1. With 6 bases clipped from V and 7 bases from J, the junction kept 11 bases outside the gene matches. The CDR3 has 16 amino acids. The germline V gene has CDR1 MNHEY and CDR2 SMNVEV (reference sequence). The CDR3 nucleotides read TGTGCCAGCAGATCCCCACTCCGGGACAGGGGTGAAAAACTGTTTTTT. It specifies CASRSPLRDRGEKLFF.